This entry lists 16 T cell receptor beta chains sequenced from one sample in a study of graft-versus-host responses after intestinal transplantation. Some clones are missing from TCRdb's copy, which holds only in-frame ones; the method was immunoSEQ multiplex PCR. Of about 97,000 clones in the sample, about nine tenths were seen once. Sequencing used PBMCs, obtained 450 to 480 days after intestinal transplant. Source of these receptors: a human patient who received an intestinal transplant, so some T cells may come from the graft donor.

The CDR3 DNA reads as TGTGCCAGTAGTATCTCCCCGACCTCCTACGAGCAGTACTTC. The encoded protein is CASSISPTSYEQYF. The rearrangement uses TRBV19 and TRBJ2-7; no definite D call. CDR1 LNHDA and CDR2 SQIVND come from the germline V gene (reference sequence). V lost 3 bases and J 0 bases, leaving 9 bases between the germline ends. The CDR3 totals 14 residues.

The chain recombines TRBV10-2 with TRBJ2-1; TRBD2 matches 10 bases. The CDR3 is 15 residues long. The V and J ends lost 6 bases and 3 bases, in that order; junction bases with no gene match: 5. Germline CDR1 reads WSHSY; CDR2 reads SAAADI. CDR3 DNA sequence: TGCGCCAGCAGAGTAGCGGGGGGCGTCTACAATGAGCAGTTCTTC. Translation gives CASRVAGGVYNEQFF.

CDR3 protein: CASRAAISGANVLTF. The DNA of the CDR3 is TGTGCCAGCAGAGCAGCCATCTCTGGGGCCAACGTCCTGACTTTC. V and J are TRBV27 and TRBJ2-6; D gene uncertain. V was pared by 6 bases and J by 0 bases, with 9 bases between. Germline V gives CDR1 MNHEY, CDR2 SMNVEV (reference sequence). CDR3 length equals 15 residues.

This clone was seen only once. The rearrangement joins TRBV6-5 to TRBJ1-1; perhaps TRBD1 as D (6 bases). This CDR3 spans 15 amino acids. CDR1 and CDR2 (germline): MNHEY, SVGAGI. V was shortened by 0 bases and J by 5 bases, with 13 bases between the two germline ends. CDR3 amino acids: CASSYSNRGLTEAFF. The CDR3 DNA reads TGTGCCAGCAGTTACTCGAACCGGGGGCTAACTGAAGCTTTCTTT.

The CDR3 sequence is CASSSGDYNEQFF. CDR3 DNA sequence: TGTGCCAGCAGCTCGGGGGACTACAATGAGCAGTTCTTC. The chain couples TRBV7-9 to TRBJ2-1; D perhaps matches TRBD2 (6 bases). V dropped 4 bases and J dropped 3 bases, with 7 bases sitting between them. The germline CDR1 and CDR2 sequences are SEHNR and FQNEAQ (reference sequence). The CDR3 extends over 13 amino acids. Supplemented by reference TRBV7-9 and TRBJ2-1, the full variable domain reads DTGVSQNPRHKITKRGQNVTFRCDPISEHNRLYWYRQTLGQGPEFLTYFQNEAQLEKSRLLSDRFSAERPKGSFSTLEIQRTEQGDSAMYLCASSSGDYNEQFFGPGTRLTVL.

The chain combines TRBV29-1 with TRBJ1-4, with a weak D call TRBD1 (6 bases). CDR1 and CDR2 from the germline V gene are SQVTM and ANQGSEA. V lost 1 base to trimming and J lost 6 bases, with 9 bases between them. This CDR3 spans 13 amino acids. CDR3 sequence (DNA): TGCAGCGTTGAAGGAGGGGGTGATGAAAAACTGTTTTTT. Protein product: CSVEGGGDEKLFF.

This rearrangement joins TRBV10-3 to TRBJ2-7; D may be TRBD2 (5 bases). Between the trimmed V and J ends, which lost 3 bases and 5 bases, there was a span of 14 bases. The CDR3 is 14 amino acids. The germline V gene encodes CDR1 ENHRY and CDR2 SYGVKD. The CDR3: CAISDRQSGDEQYF. DNA for the CDR3: TGTGCCATCAGTGACAGGCAGTCCGGGGACGAGCAGTACTTC.

V usage is TRBV11-2 and J usage is TRBJ2-3, with TRBD2 identical over 9 bases. Trimming at V came to 1 base and at J to 4 bases, leaving 3 bases not matched to a gene. The CDR3 consists of 15 residues. The germline gives CDR1 SGHAT, CDR2 FQNNGV. CDR3 coding DNA: TGTGCCAGCAGCTTAGTGGCGGGGGGGTCAGATACGCAGTATTTT. Translated: CASSLVAGGSDTQYF.

The gene calls are TRBV5-6 and TRBJ2-1, with D possibly matching TRBD2 (5 bases). Germline V gene data show CDR1 as SGHDT and CDR2 as YYEEEE. The V end was cut by 0 bases, the J end by 8 bases, with 6 bases between. The CDR3 is made up of 12 amino acids. The CDR3 DNA follows: TGTGCCAGCAGCTTGGGAGGGTATGAGCAGTTCTTC. Its translation: CASSLGGYEQFF.

The gene calls are TRBV21-1 and TRBJ1-1; TRBD1 is taken as the D call from the table, unchecked against the DNA. TRBV21-1 is flagged as a pseudogene. The CDR3 has 16 residues. The CDR3 sequence: CASSKGPGCRPMEAFF. In DNA form, the CDR3 reads TGTGCCAGCAGCAAAGGGCCAGGGTGCCGTCCTATGGAAGCTTTCTTT.

V is TRBV29-1 and J is TRBJ2-7; 9 nucleotides match TRBD2. Trimming at V came to 0 bases and at J to 2 bases, leaving 5 bases not matched to a gene. CDR3 size: 15 residues. Germline V gives CDR1 SQVTM, CDR2 ANQGSEA. Written as DNA, the CDR3 is TGCAGCGTTGAAGATGAGCGGGGGGACCCCTACGAGCAGTACTTC. The encoded protein is CSVEDERGDPYEQYF.

V usage is TRBV7-9 and J usage is TRBJ1-2; 10 bases line up with TRBD1. The CDR3 runs 18 residues. CDR1 is SEHNR and CDR2 is FQNEAQ in the germline V gene (reference sequence). V lost 1 base to trimming and J lost 0 bases; unmatched junction nucleotides: 8. The CDR3 DNA follows: TGTGCCAGCAGCTTAGGACGGGGACAGGGGAACTCTAACTATGGCTACACCTTC. The encoded protein is CASSLGRGQGNSNYGYTF.

This clone was counted between two and nine times. This sequence joins TRBV6-1 and TRBJ1-5; a possible D gene is TRBD1 (6 bases). With 2 bases removed from V and 7 bases from J, the gap between germline ends came to 15 bases. CDR1 is MNHNS and CDR2 is SASEGT in the germline V gene. CDR3 length: 15 residues. CDR3 nucleotide sequence: TGTGCCAGCAGTGAATGGGGGGCACCGGTCCAGCCCCAGCATTTT. Translated, it gives CASSEWGAPVQPQHF.

This chain uses TRBV19 with TRBJ1-4, with D possibly matching TRBD1 (6 bases). This CDR3 comprises 15 residues. V was clipped by 5 bases and J by 4 bases, with 14 bases between them. Per germline, CDR1 LNHDA and CDR2 SQIVND (reference sequence). The CDR3 DNA is TGTGCCAGTAGTGCCACAGGGATAGTTAATGAAAAACTGTTTTTT. This codes for CASSATGIVNEKLFF.

This rearrangement joins TRBV5-1 to TRBJ2-3; tentatively, D is TRBD1 (5 bases). The V gene lost 3 bases and the J gene lost 0 bases, with 8 bases spanning the gap. Germline lookup yields CDR1 SGHRS and CDR2 YFSETQ. The CDR3 consists of 14 residues. Written as DNA, the CDR3 is TGCGCCAGCAGCTGGGCAGGGAGCACAGATACGCAGTATTTT. This sequence encodes CASSWAGSTDTQYF.

The CDR3 here is CSVEDTGINSYEQYF. As DNA, the CDR3 is TGCAGCGTTGAAGACACGGGTATCAACTCCTACGAGCAGTACTTC. This chain links TRBV29-1 with TRBJ2-7; D call uncertain. The V and J ends lost 0 bases and 0 bases respectively, with 12 bases between them. CDR3 length equals 15 residues. Per the germline V gene, CDR1 is SQVTM and CDR2 is ANQGSEA.